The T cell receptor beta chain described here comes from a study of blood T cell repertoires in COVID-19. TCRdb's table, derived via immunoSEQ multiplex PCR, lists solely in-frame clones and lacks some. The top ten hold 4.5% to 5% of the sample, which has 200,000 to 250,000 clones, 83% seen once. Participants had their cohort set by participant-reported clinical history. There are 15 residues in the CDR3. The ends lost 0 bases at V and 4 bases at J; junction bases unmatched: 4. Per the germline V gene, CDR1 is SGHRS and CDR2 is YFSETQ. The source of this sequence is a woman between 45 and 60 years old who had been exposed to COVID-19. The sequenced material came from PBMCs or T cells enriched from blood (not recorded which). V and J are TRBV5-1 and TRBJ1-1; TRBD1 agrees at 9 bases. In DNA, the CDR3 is TGCGCCAGCAGCTTGGGGGACAGGGTTAGCACTGAAGCTTTCTTT. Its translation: CASSLGDRVSTEAFF. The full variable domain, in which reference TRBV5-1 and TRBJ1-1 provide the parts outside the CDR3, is KAGVTQTPRYLIKTRGQQVTLSCSPISGHRSVSWYQQTPGQGLQFLFEYFSETQRNKGNFPGRFSGRQFSNSRSEMNVSTLELGDSALYLCASSLGDRVSTEAFFGQGTRLTVV.